These 31 T cell receptor beta chains share one sample of origin, sequenced in a study of cytomegalovirus exposure and HLA in healthy donors. PCR primers comprised 60 Vbeta and 13 Jbeta primers. Method: immunoSEQ multiplex PCR; TCRdb's copy keeps in-frame clones and lacks some. The sample yields about 65,000 clones, approximately 60% seen once. Sequencing was carried out using PBMCs. The receptors shown here come from a man younger than 45 in good health and CMV-seronegative.

The rearrangement uses TRBV27 and TRBJ1-5; no firm D call. Trimming removed 3 bases at V and 4 bases at J, with 4 bases between. The CDR3 runs 12 residues. The V gene's germline CDR1 is MNHEY and CDR2 SMNVEV (reference sequence). CDR3 nucleotide sequence: TGTGCCAGCAGTTTCCCGAATCAGCCCCAGCATTTT. This sequence encodes CASSFPNQPQHF.

This chain connects TRBV19 to TRBJ2-4; D possibly corresponds to TRBD2 (5 bases). Germline V lookup: CDR1 LNHDA, CDR2 SQIVND (reference sequence). The V end was cut by 9 bases, the J end by 1 base, with 10 bases between. This CDR3 has 13 residues. The CDR3 protein is CASSGSAKNIQYF. The CDR3 nucleotides read TGTGCCAGCTCGGGAAGTGCCAAAAACATTCAGTACTTC.

The CDR3 spells CASSVGAPGGDEQYF. In DNA, the CDR3 is TGTGCCAGCAGCGTAGGGGCCCCGGGGGGCGACGAGCAGTACTTC. The J gene is TRBJ2-7, the V gene TRBV9; the D gene is possibly TRBD2 (7 bases). This CDR3 spans 15 amino acids. CDR1 and CDR2 (germline): SGDLS, YYNGEE. V gave up 0 bases and J gave up 5 bases, with 15 bases separating them.

The chain links TRBV29-1 to TRBJ1-2; D possibly corresponds to TRBD1 (5 bases). Trimming took off 4 bases at V and 6 bases at J, with 15 bases between the two ends. From germline, CDR1 is SQVTM and CDR2 ANQGSEA. The CDR3 loop spans 13 amino acids. The CDR3 is CSVAFSRANGYTF. CDR3 nucleotide sequence: TGCAGCGTTGCGTTCTCCAGGGCTAATGGCTACACCTTC.

This clone was counted a few times. The V gene is TRBV18, the J gene TRBJ1-2; 7 nucleotides line up with TRBD1. Losses at the gene ends were 3 bases for V and 5 bases for J; bases not matched to a gene: 6. This CDR3 comprises 14 residues. The germline CDR1 and CDR2 sequences are KGHSH and LQKENI. Here the CDR3 reads CASSPGTDIYGYTF. The CDR3, as DNA: TGTGCCAGCTCACCGGGGACAGACATTTATGGCTACACCTTC.

The chain joins TRBV6-6 to TRBJ2-1; tentatively, D is TRBD2 (7 bases). This CDR3 contains 12 residues. The ends were cut back, 6 bases at V and 15 bases at J, with 18 bases in the middle. Germline V gene sequence: CDR1 MNHNY, CDR2 SVGAGI (reference sequence). The CDR3 nucleotides are TGTGCCAGCAGCCCCCCCGGGGGGCCTCTGTTCTTC. Translation: CASSPPGGPLFF.

The chain carries TRBV30 and TRBJ2-7; TRBD1 is a possible D gene (6 bases). Per germline, CDR1 GTSNPN and CDR2 SVGIG (reference sequence). The CDR3 consists of 13 residues. Trimming cost V 2 bases and J 4 bases, with 12 bases left between them. This CDR3 reads CAWSSGDLYEQYF. In DNA form, the CDR3 reads TGTGCCTGGAGTTCAGGGGATCTTTACGAGCAGTACTTC.

This clone was seen more than once but under ten times. The J gene is TRBJ1-2, the V gene TRBV5-4; 7 bases align to TRBD1. The CDR3 contains 17 residues. Germline CDR1 is SGHNT and CDR2 is YYREEE (reference sequence). V trimming: 0 bases; J trimming: 4 bases; junction bases outside the gene matches: 12. The CDR3 loop reads CASSLGRGQGDGYGYTF. CDR3 DNA sequence: TGTGCCAGCAGCTTGGGGAGAGGCCAGGGGGATGGCTATGGCTACACCTTC.

This chain connects TRBV20-1 to TRBJ2-7; D is unclear. V was shortened by 2 bases and J by 3 bases, with 5 bases between the two germline ends. Germline V lookup: CDR1 DFQATT, CDR2 SNEGSKA (reference sequence). The CDR3 contains 11 residues. The CDR3 protein is CSARQVYEQYF. The DNA for the CDR3 is TGCAGTGCTAGACAGGTCTACGAGCAGTACTTC.

The chain employs TRBV6-5 and TRBJ2-3, with TRBD2 identical over 8 bases. Germline V gene sequence: CDR1 MNHEY, CDR2 SVGAGI. V dropped 7 bases and J dropped 7; count of bases not matched to a gene: 10. The CDR3 is 14 amino acids. The CDR3 protein is CASTEGLGGYTQYF. CDR3 sequence (DNA): TGTGCCAGCACGGAGGGACTAGGTGGATATACGCAGTATTTT.

The chain combines TRBV23-1 with TRBJ1-1; no clear D gene. TRBV23-1 is labeled an ORF, and its function is uncertain. Trimming pared 9 bases from V and 0 bases from J, leaving 17 bases between. The CDR3 is 15 residues long. For the CDR3, the DNA is TGCGCCAGTCCGAAGCCCGGAACAGTGAACACTGAAGCTTTCTTT. Translation: CASPKPGTVNTEAFF.

J is TRBJ1-2 and V is TRBV10-3, with D possibly matching TRBD1 (5 bases). The V gene's germline CDR1 is ENHRY and CDR2 SYGVKD. Trimming cost V 6 bases and J 2 bases, with 19 bases left between them. The CDR3 spans 16 residues. The CDR3 nucleotides read TGTGCCATCAGCCCGAACCCGACAGATACAAACTATGGCTACACCTTC. It yields the protein CAISPNPTDTNYGYTF.

The chain couples TRBV6-5 to TRBJ2-1; D call uncertain. V gave up 7 bases and J gave up 8 bases, with 12 bases separating them. CDR1 is MNHEY, CDR2 SVGAGI, per germline. The CDR3 loop spans 12 amino acids. CDR3 amino acids: CASTSSPHEQFF. CDR3 nucleotide sequence: TGTGCCAGCACCTCCTCTCCCCATGAGCAGTTCTTC.

The J gene is TRBJ2-7, the V gene TRBV5-1; 12 nucleotides line up with TRBD2. The germline CDR1 and CDR2 sequences are SGHRS and YFSETQ. J gave up 5 bases and V 2 bases, and 8 bases lay outside the gene matches. This CDR3 has 16 residues. CDR3 sequence (DNA): TGCGCCAGCAGCTTCCTATCGACTAGCGGGGGTAACGAGCAGTACTTC. It specifies CASSFLSTSGGNEQYF.

This rearrangement joins TRBV15 to TRBJ2-7; 7 bases are a match to TRBD1. The CDR3 length is 14 residues. Germline assignment: CDR1 LNHNV and CDR2 YYDKDF (reference sequence). Unmatched junction bases numbered 6, after V lost 5 bases and J lost 2 bases. This CDR3 is CATSARGTAYEQYF. The CDR3 DNA follows: TGTGCCACCAGCGCTAGGGGGACAGCCTACGAGCAGTACTTC.

The rearrangement joins TRBV5-1 to TRBJ2-5; D is uncertain. V dropped 1 base and J dropped 2 bases, with 3 bases sitting between them. The length of the CDR3 is 12 residues. In germline, CDR1 is SGHRS, CDR2 YFSETQ. In DNA form, the CDR3 reads TGCGCCAGCAGCTTGCTACAAGAGACCCAGTACTTC. Translation gives CASSLLQETQYF.

This chain uses TRBV6-5 with TRBJ2-1; possible D gene TRBD1, 6 bases. CDR3 size: 15 residues. Per germline, CDR1 MNHEY and CDR2 SVGAGI. Between the trimmed V and J ends, which lost 10 bases and 0 bases, there was a span of 16 bases. In DNA, the CDR3 is TGTGCCACTCACTTCGACAGGTACTCCTACAATGAGCAGTTCTTC. Translated, it gives CATHFDRYSYNEQFF.

The rearrangement joins TRBV15 to TRBJ2-7; a possible D gene is TRBD2 (7 bases). Per germline, CDR1 LNHNV and CDR2 YYDKDF (reference sequence). The CDR3 has 13 amino acids. The V and J ends lost 5 bases and 5 bases respectively, with 13 bases between them. CDR3 sequence reads: CATSARGGDEQYF. For the CDR3, the DNA is TGTGCCACCAGCGCCAGGGGAGGGGACGAGCAGTACTTC.

The rearrangement links TRBV7-2 to TRBJ2-3; 8 bases match TRBD2. V dropped 11 bases and J dropped 2; count of bases not matched to a gene: 9. The CDR3 covers 14 residues. Germline CDR1 is SGHTA and CDR2 is FQGNSA. CDR3 in amino acids: CAQRVAGSTDTQYF. CDR3 DNA sequence: TGTGCCCAGAGGGTAGCGGGATCCACAGATACGCAGTATTTT.

Only one count was recorded for this clone. This chain links TRBV27 with TRBJ1-2; possibly TRBD1 for D (5 bases). This CDR3 region has 13 residues. From germline, CDR1 is MNHEY and CDR2 SMNVEV (reference sequence). V was trimmed by 6 bases and J by 4 bases, leaving 12 bases between them. CDR3 loop: CASSAAGIYGYTF. The CDR3 nucleotides are TGTGCCAGCAGCGCGGCAGGGATCTATGGCTACACCTTC.

The chain joins TRBV25-1 to TRBJ2-7; D is unresolved. The CDR3 is made up of 11 amino acids. V lost 8 bases, J lost 1 base, and 6 bases lay in between. From germline, CDR1 is MGHDK and CDR2 SYGVNS. CDR3 coding DNA: TGTGCCAGCGCCGAGTCCTACGAGCAGTACTTC. Amino acid sequence: CASAESYEQYF.

This rearrangement joins TRBV7-2 to TRBJ1-1, with D unclear. The CDR3 totals 13 residues. The germline V and J ends were trimmed by 5 bases and 7 bases, with 14 bases remaining between them. Germline loops: CDR1 SGHTA, CDR2 FQGNSA. CDR3 nucleotides: TGTGCCAGCAGCGTAGGCCCCCAGTATGAAGCTTTCTTT. This encodes CASSVGPQYEAFF.

The chain recombines TRBV7-8 with TRBJ1-1, with no clear D. In germline, CDR1 is SGHVS, CDR2 FQNEAQ. The CDR3 consists of 13 residues. Trimming removed 5 bases at V and 1 base at J, with 8 bases between. The CDR3 nucleotides are TGTGCCAGCAGCCCTATTTCGAACACTGAAGCTTTCTTT. Amino acid sequence: CASSPISNTEAFF.

This rearrangement joins TRBV9 to TRBJ1-1; D may be TRBD1 (6 bases). CDR3 length: 14 amino acids. Trimming stripped 3 bases from V and 9 bases from J, with 18 bases between. Looked up from germline, CDR1 is SGDLS and CDR2 is YYNGEE. CDR3 in amino acids: CASSEIATGRKAFF. In DNA form, the CDR3 reads TGTGCCAGCAGCGAAATAGCGACAGGCCGAAAAGCTTTCTTT.

The chain employs TRBV7-6 and TRBJ1-1; D is uncertain. Trimming pared 0 bases from V and 6 bases from J, leaving 14 bases between. The CDR3 spans 15 residues. The germline CDR1 and CDR2 sequences are SGHVS and FNYEAQ. CDR3 nucleotide sequence: TGTGCCAGCAGCTTAGCCGACACCCCTATCTCTGAAGCTTTCTTT. As protein: CASSLADTPISEAFF. Filled out from reference TRBV7-6 and TRBJ1-1, the complete variable domain reads GAGVSQSPRYKVTKRGQDVALRCDPISGHVSLYWYRQALGQGPEFLTYFNYEAQQDKSGLPNDRFSAERPEGSISTLTIQRTEQRDSAMYRCASSLADTPISEAFFGQGTRLTVV.

CDR3 sequence (DNA): TGTGCCAGCAGCCCACAACTAGCGGGGGGAGAGACCCAGTACTTC. Protein product: CASSPQLAGGETQYF. The V call is TRBV13, the J call TRBJ2-5; 12 nucleotides align to TRBD2. The CDR3 runs 15 residues. Germline lookup yields CDR1 PRHDT and CDR2 FYEKMQ (reference sequence). Trimming removed 5 bases from V and 4 bases from J; junction bases left unmatched: 5.

The rearrangement uses TRBV4-2 and TRBJ2-1; 15 bases line up with TRBD2. Germline CDR1 and CDR2: LGHNA and YNFKEQ. The length of the CDR3 is 20 residues. The V and J ends lost 4 bases and 5 bases, in that order; junction bases with no gene match: 15. CDR3 in DNA: TGTGCCAGCAGCCTCACCGGGACTAGCGGGGGGTCCCCCAATGACAATGAGCAGTTCTTC. Amino acid sequence: CASSLTGTSGGSPNDNEQFF.

The J gene is TRBJ2-4, the V gene TRBV4-1; a possible D gene is TRBD2 (5 bases). Trimming left V 1 base short and J 0 bases short, with 10 bases between. The CDR3 length is 16 residues. Germline-derived CDR1 and CDR2 are MGHRA and YSYEKL. The DNA for the CDR3 is TGCGCCAGCAGCCAAGCGGGGAACCTAGCCAAAAACATTCAGTACTTC. Protein: CASSQAGNLAKNIQYF.

This clone was observed a few times. The gene calls are TRBV9 and TRBJ2-7; the D is unclear. The CDR3 extends over 11 amino acids. V was shortened by 0 bases and J by 9 bases, with 7 bases between the two germline ends. The germline CDR1 and CDR2 sequences are SGDLS and YYNGEE. CDR3 residues: CASSVAARQYF. Here the CDR3 DNA reads TGTGCCAGCAGCGTAGCTGCCAGGCAGTACTTC.

The chain combines TRBV7-8 with TRBJ2-7; a possible D gene is TRBD1 (6 bases). CDR1 and CDR2 (germline): SGHVS, FQNEAQ. V gave up 5 bases and J gave up 0 bases, with 14 bases separating them. This CDR3 has 15 residues. The CDR3 is CASSPGQTYSYEQYF. The CDR3 bases are TGTGCCAGCAGCCCCGGACAGACCTACTCCTACGAGCAGTACTTC.

This rearrangement joins TRBV29-1 to TRBJ2-5; TRBD2 matches at 16 bases. The ends lost 3 bases at V and 0 bases at J; junction bases unmatched: 7. There are 18 residues in the CDR3. Per the germline V gene, CDR1 is SQVTM and CDR2 is ANQGSEA. This CDR3 is CSVDGTSGGAVYQETQYF. The CDR3 DNA reads as TGCAGCGTTGACGGGACTAGCGGGGGGGCCGTGTACCAAGAGACCCAGTACTTC.